A single sample gave rise to the 2 T cell receptor beta chains below, sequenced in a study of shared clonotypes between healthy human individuals. Generated by immunoSEQ multiplex PCR, the TCRdb table keeps only in-frame clones and is missing some. The top ten clones hold 1.7% of a sample with about 2,100,000 clones, 85% to 95% of them seen once. As defined, naive CD8 cells were CD45RO-negative and positively selected for CCR7, with terminally differentiated effector memory CD45RA+ cells excluded. The sequenced sample was naive CD8+ T cells from PBMCs. The source of these receptors is a man between 18 and 29 years old in good health. Some clones in this sample may be carry-over from other donors' samples.

CDR3 sequence (DNA): TGCGCCAGCAGCCCCGGAGGGGGCGGGCAGTTCTTC. Protein: CASSPGGGGQFF. This chain joins TRBV4-1 and TRBJ2-1, with D tentatively TRBD1 (7 bases). Trimming took off 4 bases at V and 12 bases at J, with 13 bases between the two ends. The CDR3 runs 12 residues. CDR1 is MGHRA, CDR2 YSYEKL, per germline.

The V gene is TRBV2, the J gene TRBJ1-3; TRBD1 might be the D (5 bases). The V end lost 6 bases, the J end lost 12 bases, and 12 bases lay between the germline ends. This CDR3 contains 11 residues. The V gene's germline CDR1 is SNHLY and CDR2 FYNNEI. CDR3 loop: CASRTGPYIYF. DNA for the CDR3: TGTGCCAGCAGGACGGGGCCCTACATATATTTT.